This T cell receptor (beta chain) was recorded in a study of T cell responses to AZD1222 COVID-19 vaccine. Whether given at about 4 or about 12 weeks, second doses were pooled. As concerns this clone: The target antigen is unknown.

Study-wide points: Variant regions that are unmutated are reportedly the target of nearly half of spike-specific TCRs. Clonal diversity was possibly underestimated, and white British individuals and females predominated among donors.

J was trimmed by 3 bases and V by 1 base; bases with no gene match: 4. CDR1 and CDR2 from the germline V gene are LGHDT and YNNKEL (reference sequence). CDR3 length equals 15 residues. Assay used: immunoSEQ multiplex PCR; TCRdb lists only in-frame clones, some missing. The sample lists some 120,000 clones, 88% occurring once. Specimen: peripheral blood, collected 28 days after the second AZD1222 dose. The TCR was taken from an adult who received the AZD1222 COVID-19 vaccine. V usage is TRBV3-1 (or the pseudogene TRBV3-2) and J usage is TRBJ1-2; 8 positions match TRBD1. The DNA for the CDR3 is TGTGCCAGCAGCCAAGGGAACAGGGGGTACTATGGCTACACCTTC. As protein: CASSQGNRGYYGYTF.